What follows is one T cell receptor (beta chain) and its context. The sample originates from a study of blood T cell repertoires in COVID-19. Looking at the study overall: Samples came from the United States, Italy and Spain, spanning acute and convalescent COVID-19.

Looked up from germline, CDR1 is LGHDT and CDR2 is YNNKEL (reference sequence). The CDR3 sequence is 16 residues long. V lost 4 bases, J lost 2 bases, and 5 bases stayed unmatched. Sequenced by immunoSEQ multiplex PCR; TCRdb stores in-frame clones only, minus some. This table has a few hundred thousand clones, 85% appearing once. This chain uses TRBV3-1 (or the pseudogene TRBV3-2) with TRBJ2-6, with 7 bases matching TRBD1. The receptor was derived from a young woman with acute or convalescent COVID-19. Specimen: peripheral blood. CDR3 protein: CASSLRDRAGANVLTF. The CDR3 bases are TGTGCCAGCAGCCTCCGGGACAGAGCTGGGGCCAACGTCCTGACTTTC.